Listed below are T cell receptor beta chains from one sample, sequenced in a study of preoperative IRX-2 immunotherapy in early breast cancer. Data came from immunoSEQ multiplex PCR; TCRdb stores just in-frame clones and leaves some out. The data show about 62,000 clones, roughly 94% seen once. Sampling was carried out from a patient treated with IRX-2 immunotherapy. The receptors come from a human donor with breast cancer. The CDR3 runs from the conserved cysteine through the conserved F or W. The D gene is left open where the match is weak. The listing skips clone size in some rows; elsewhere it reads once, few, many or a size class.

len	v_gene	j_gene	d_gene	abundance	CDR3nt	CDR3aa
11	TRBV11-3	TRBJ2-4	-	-	TGTGCCAGCAGCACCGGACAAAATAAGTACTTC	CASSTGQNKYF
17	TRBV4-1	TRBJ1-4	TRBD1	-	TGCGCCAGCAGCCCAGAGGCCGACAGGGTAACTAATGAAAAACTGTTTTTT	CASSPEADRVTNEKLFF
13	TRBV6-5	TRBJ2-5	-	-	TGTGCCAGCAGGCTCAACAGGGCGCAGACCCAGTACTTC	CASRLNRAQTQYF
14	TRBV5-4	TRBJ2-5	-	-	TGTGCCAGCAGAACACCCGGGTCGGGAGAGACCCAGTACTTC	CASRTPGSGETQYF
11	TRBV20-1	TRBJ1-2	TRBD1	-	TGCAGTGGGACAGGGGGCTATGGCTACACCTTC	CSGTGGYGYTF
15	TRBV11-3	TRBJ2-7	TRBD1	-	TGTGCCAGCAGCTCCCATGGGACAGGGGGCCTCGAGCAGTACTTC	CASSSHGTGGLEQYF
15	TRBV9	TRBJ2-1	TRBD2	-	TGTGCCAGCAGCGAAACTAGCGGGTGGTCCAATGAGCAGTTCTTC	CASSETSGWSNEQFF
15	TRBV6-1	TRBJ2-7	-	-	TGTGCCAGCAGCGAAATGTTCGTTGTGACCTACGAGCAGTACTTC	CASSEMFVVTYEQYF
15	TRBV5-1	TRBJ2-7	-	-	TGCGCCAGCAGCTTGGAGGCCCGGCCGGTTTACGAGCAGTACTTC	CASSLEARPVYEQYF
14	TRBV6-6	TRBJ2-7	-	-	TGTGCCAGCAGTTACTCCGCAGGGGGGAGAGAGCAGTACTTC	CASSYSAGGREQYF
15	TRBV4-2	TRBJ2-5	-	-	TGTGCCAGCAGCCAAGCCGCGGGCTACCAAGAGACCCAGTACTTC	CASSQAAGYQETQYF
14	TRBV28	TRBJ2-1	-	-	TGTGCCAGCAATTCTGCGGGTGCTTGGGGTGAGCAGTTCTTC	CASNSAGAWGEQFF
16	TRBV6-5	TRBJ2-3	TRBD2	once	TGTGCCAGCAGTTTTTTAGCGGGGGGGCCCCCAGATACGCAGTATTTT	CASSFLAGGPPDTQYF
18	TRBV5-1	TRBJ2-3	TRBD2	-	TGCGCCAGCAGCTTGGGTTCTAGCGGGAGACAGTACACAGATACGCAGTATTTT	CASSLGSSGRQYTDTQYF
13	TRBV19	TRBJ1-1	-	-	TGTGCCAGTAGGACATGGGGTCCGGGGGGGTTTTTCTTT	CASRTWGPGGFFF
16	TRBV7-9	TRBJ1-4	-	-	TGTGCCAGCAGCTCGGGTCTCACGCCAACTAATGAAAAACTGTTTTTT	CASSSGLTPTNEKLFF
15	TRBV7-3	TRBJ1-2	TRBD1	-	TGTGCCAGCAGCCAGCGGACAGGGAGTGGTCGTGGCTACACCTTC	CASSQRTGSGRGYTF
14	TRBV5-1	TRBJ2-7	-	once	TGCGCCAGCAGCTTGGGACACCTCTCCTACGAGCAGTACTTC	CASSLGHLSYEQYF
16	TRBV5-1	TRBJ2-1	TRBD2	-	TGCGCCAGCAGCTTGTTCCTAGCGGGAGGGCGCAATGAGCAGTTCTTC	CASSLFLAGGRNEQFF
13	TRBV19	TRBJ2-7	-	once	TGTGCCAGTAGTATAGCCAACCCGGCGGGGCAGTACTTC	CASSIANPAGQYF
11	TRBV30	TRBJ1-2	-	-	TGTGCCTGGGGGACCGGGCCACTAGGCACCTTC	CAWGTGPLGTF
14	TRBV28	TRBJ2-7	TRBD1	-	TGTGCCACCCGGGACAGCCGAAGCTCCTACGAGCAGTACTTC	CATRDSRSSYEQYF
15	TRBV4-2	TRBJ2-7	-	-	TGTGCCAGCAGCCAAGATGCCAGGGGGGCCTACGAGCAGTACTTC	CASSQDARGAYEQYF
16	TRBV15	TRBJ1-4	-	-	TGTGCCACCAGCAGAGATACTCAGGGGAGAAATGAAAAACTGTTTTTT	CATSRDTQGRNEKLFF
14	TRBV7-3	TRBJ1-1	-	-	TGTGCCAGCAGCTTCCAGGGATCGGACACTGAAGCTTTCTTT	CASSFQGSDTEAFF
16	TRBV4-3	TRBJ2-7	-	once	TGCGCCAGCAGCCAAGAAATCCCTAGTTCGGTCTACGAGCAGTACTTC	CASSQEIPSSVYEQYF
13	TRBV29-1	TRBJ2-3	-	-	TGCAGCGTTGAGGCTAGCGGCACAGATACGCAGTATTTT	CSVEASGTDTQYF
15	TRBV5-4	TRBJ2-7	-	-	TGTGCCAGCAGCTTGAGGGCGGGGACGTCCTACGAGCAGTACTTC	CASSLRAGTSYEQYF
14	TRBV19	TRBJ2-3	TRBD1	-	TGTGCCAGTAGTTATCAGGGGGACACAGATACGCAGTATTTT	CASSYQGDTDTQYF
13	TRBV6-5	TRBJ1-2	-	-	TGTGCCAGCAGTTCAGGAAACTACTATGGCTACACCTTC	CASSSGNYYGYTF
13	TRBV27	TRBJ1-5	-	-	TGTGCCAGCAGTCCAGTTGGCGGACAGCCCCAGCATTTT	CASSPVGGQPQHF
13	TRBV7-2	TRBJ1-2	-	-	TGTGCCAGCAGCTTAGCGGTATGGAATGGCTACACCTTC	CASSLAVWNGYTF
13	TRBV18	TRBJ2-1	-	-	TGTGCCAGCTCACCATCGGCCACGTCTGAGCAGTTCTTC	CASSPSATSEQFF
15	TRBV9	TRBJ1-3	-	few	TGTGCCAGCAGCGTATCCCCGGGAACCGGAAACACCATATATTTT	CASSVSPGTGNTIYF
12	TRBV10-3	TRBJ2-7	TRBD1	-	TGTGCCAAACGGGACAGGGGTAGCGAGCAGTACTTC	CAKRDRGSEQYF
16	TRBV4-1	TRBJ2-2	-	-	TGCGCCAGCAGCCAAGCATGGGGGCTTAGCACCGGGGAGCTGTTTTTT	CASSQAWGLSTGELFF
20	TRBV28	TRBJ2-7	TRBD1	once	TGTGCCAGCAGCTACCGCTCCCTTCTCCAAACGGGACAGCTTAGATACGAGCAGTACTTC	CASSYRSLLQTGQLRYEQYF
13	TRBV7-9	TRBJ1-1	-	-	TGTGCCAGCAGCGTACAGGGTCCCACTGAAGCTTTCTTT	CASSVQGPTEAFF
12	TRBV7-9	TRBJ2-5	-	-	TGTGCCAGCAGCATCGACTCAGGCGGCCAGTACTTC	CASSIDSGGQYF
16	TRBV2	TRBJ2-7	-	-	TGTGCCAGCGGGTGGGACCGACACCAGCTCAGTTACGAGCAGTACTTC	CASGWDRHQLSYEQYF
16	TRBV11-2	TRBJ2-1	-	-	TGTGCCAGCAGCTCACTCGGGCGTAGCTCCTACAATGAGCAGTTCTTC	CASSSLGRSSYNEQFF
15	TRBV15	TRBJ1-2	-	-	TGTGCCACCAGCTCAGACCCCCAGAACCACTATGGCTACACCTTC	CATSSDPQNHYGYTF
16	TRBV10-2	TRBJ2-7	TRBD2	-	TGCGCCAGCAGTGAGTCGTGGGGGGGAGCCTCCTACGAGCAGTACTTC	CASSESWGGASYEQYF
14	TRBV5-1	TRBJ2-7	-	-	-	CASCRVGGGTSAYF
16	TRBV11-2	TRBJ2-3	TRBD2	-	TGTGCCAGCAGCGCCCGGGCCCTAGCGGGGGGGGATACGCAGTATTTT	CASSARALAGGDTQYF
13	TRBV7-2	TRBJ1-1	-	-	TGTGCCAGCAGCGCAGACACCGGGGCTCGAGCTTTCTTT	CASSADTGARAFF
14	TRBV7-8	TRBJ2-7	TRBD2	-	TGTGCCAGCAGCTCTACGACTAGCGGATACGAGCAGTACTTC	CASSSTTSGYEQYF
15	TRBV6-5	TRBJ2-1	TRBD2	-	TGTGCCAGCAGTTACGAGACTAGCGGCCGCAATGAGCAGTTCTTC	CASSYETSGRNEQFF
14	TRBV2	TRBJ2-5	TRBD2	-	TGTGCCAGCAGAGCTACTAGCGCCGGGGAGACCCAGTACTTC	CASRATSAGETQYF